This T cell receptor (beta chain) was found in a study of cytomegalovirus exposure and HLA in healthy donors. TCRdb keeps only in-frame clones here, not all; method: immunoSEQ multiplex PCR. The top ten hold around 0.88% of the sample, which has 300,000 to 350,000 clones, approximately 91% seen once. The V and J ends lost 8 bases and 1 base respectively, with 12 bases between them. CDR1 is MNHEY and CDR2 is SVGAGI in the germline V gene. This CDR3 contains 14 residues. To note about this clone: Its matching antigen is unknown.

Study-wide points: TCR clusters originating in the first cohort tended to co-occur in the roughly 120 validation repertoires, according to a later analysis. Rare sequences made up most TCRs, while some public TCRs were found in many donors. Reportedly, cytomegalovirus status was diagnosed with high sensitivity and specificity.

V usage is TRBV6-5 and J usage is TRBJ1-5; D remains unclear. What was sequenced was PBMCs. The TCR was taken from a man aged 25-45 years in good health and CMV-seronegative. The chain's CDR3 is CASRPGLSNQPQHF. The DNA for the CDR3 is TGTGCCAGCCGCCCGGGATTAAGCAATCAGCCCCAGCATTTT.